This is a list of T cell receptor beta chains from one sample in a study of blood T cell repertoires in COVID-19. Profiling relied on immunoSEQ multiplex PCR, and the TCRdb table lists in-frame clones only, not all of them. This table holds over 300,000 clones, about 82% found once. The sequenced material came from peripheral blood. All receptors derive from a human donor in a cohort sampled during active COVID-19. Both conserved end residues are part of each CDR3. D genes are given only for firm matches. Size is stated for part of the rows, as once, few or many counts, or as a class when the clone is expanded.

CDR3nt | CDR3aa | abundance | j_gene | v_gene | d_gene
TGTGCCAGTAGAGCGATCACAGGGGGTGATACGCAGTATTTT | CASRAITGGDTQYF | - | TRBJ2-3 | TRBV2 | TRBD1
TGTGCCAGCAAACCGGGACAGGGGGACCGCGGGGAGCTGTTTTTT | CASKPGQGDRGELFF | - | TRBJ2-2 | TRBV3-1/TRBV3-2 | TRBD1
TGTGCCAGCAGCTTAGAAAGGGTCGGGGGTGAGCAGTTCTTC | CASSLERVGGEQFF | - | TRBJ2-1 | TRBV7-8 | -
TGTGCCACCAGTGATTTTTTCAGTCGCGGCTACACCTTC | CATSDFFSRGYTF | - | TRBJ1-2 | TRBV24-1 | -
TGTGCCAGCAGCCGCAAAAACAGGGCCTCTGCAGGGAACACTGAAGCTTTCTTT | CASSRKNRASAGNTEAFF | - | TRBJ1-1 | TRBV14 | -
TGTGCCAGCCTCGACAGATTGAACACTGAAGCTTTCTTT | CASLDRLNTEAFF | - | TRBJ1-1 | TRBV2 | -
TGTGCCAGCAGTTTTTCCGGGACAGGGGTTCAGCCCCAGCATTTT | CASSFSGTGVQPQHF | few | TRBJ1-5 | TRBV6-5 | TRBD1
TGCAGCGCCCGGGGGGCGTCCTCCTACGAGCAGTACTTC | CSARGASSYEQYF | - | TRBJ2-7 | TRBV29-1 | -
TGTGCCAGCAGTTTGGCCAGGGCGAGCAATCAGCCCCAGCATTTT | CASSLARASNQPQHF | - | TRBJ1-5 | TRBV28 | -
TGTGCCAGCAGCTTGCCCCACCCTGGGGGACTAGCGGGGGGATCCACAGATACGCAGTATTTT | CASSLPHPGGLAGGSTDTQYF | - | TRBJ2-3 | TRBV7-3 | TRBD2
TGCAGTGCGGGGCACAGGGGGGAGCAGTTCTTC | CSAGHRGEQFF | - | TRBJ2-1 | TRBV20-1 | TRBD1
TGTGCCAGCAGCCAAGATGCGGGGACTAATGAAAAACTGTTTTTT | CASSQDAGTNEKLFF | - | TRBJ1-4 | TRBV4-2 | -
TGTGCCAGCCTACATAGGGAGGGACAGCCCCAGCATTTT | CASLHREGQPQHF | - | TRBJ1-5 | TRBV6-5 | -
TGTGCTAGTGGTGTCGACAGGGTGGAAGCTTTCTTT | CASGVDRVEAFF | - | TRBJ1-1 | TRBV12-5 | TRBD1
TGTGCCAGCAGCTTGCCAGGGATCGGGAACATTCAGTACTTC | CASSLPGIGNIQYF | - | TRBJ2-4 | TRBV5-4 | -
TGTGCCAGCAGCTTGGAAGGCAGGGCGAATGAGCAGTTCTTC | CASSLEGRANEQFF | - | TRBJ2-1 | TRBV5-4 | -
TGTGCCAGCAGTTCCGACAGAATCTACGAGCAGTACTTC | CASSSDRIYEQYF | - | TRBJ2-7 | TRBV12-3/TRBV12-4 | -
TGTGCCAGCAGCTTGGGTGGAGGCAATCAGCCCCAGCATTTT | CASSLGGGNQPQHF | - | TRBJ1-5 | TRBV5-4 | -
TGCGCCAGCAGGGCAACCTCCTACGAGCAGTACTTC | CASRATSYEQYF | - | TRBJ2-7 | TRBV4-1 | -
TGCAGCGTTGGAGGGGGATCGACCTACGAGCAGTACTTC | CSVGGGSTYEQYF | - | TRBJ2-7 | TRBV29-1 | -
TGTGCCATCACAAGTGAGGGGGCGGGTGGCTACACCTTC | CAITSEGAGGYTF | - | TRBJ1-2 | TRBV12-3/TRBV12-4 | TRBD1
TGTGCCAGTACCAATACCGGGGAGCTGTTTTTT | CASTNTGELFF | - | TRBJ2-2 | TRBV19 | -
TGTGCCAGCAGCCAAGATTTCCGCGGGGGGGCCTTAGTGAATGAGCAGTTCTTC | CASSQDFRGGALVNEQFF | once | TRBJ2-1 | TRBV3-1/TRBV3-2 | TRBD2
TGTGCCAGCAGCTTGGTTCCTCTCGTGACAGGCAGTAACTATGGCTACACCTTC | CASSLVPLVTGSNYGYTF | - | TRBJ1-2 | TRBV5-5 | -
TGTGCCAGCAGTGATGGACTAGAGAGGGCACCCCTCCACTTT | CASSDGLERAPLHF | - | TRBJ1-6 | TRBV28 | -
TGTGCCAGCAGTTTTGGAGTCACCGACCTCTCCTATGGCTACACCTTC | CASSFGVTDLSYGYTF | - | TRBJ1-2 | TRBV27 | -